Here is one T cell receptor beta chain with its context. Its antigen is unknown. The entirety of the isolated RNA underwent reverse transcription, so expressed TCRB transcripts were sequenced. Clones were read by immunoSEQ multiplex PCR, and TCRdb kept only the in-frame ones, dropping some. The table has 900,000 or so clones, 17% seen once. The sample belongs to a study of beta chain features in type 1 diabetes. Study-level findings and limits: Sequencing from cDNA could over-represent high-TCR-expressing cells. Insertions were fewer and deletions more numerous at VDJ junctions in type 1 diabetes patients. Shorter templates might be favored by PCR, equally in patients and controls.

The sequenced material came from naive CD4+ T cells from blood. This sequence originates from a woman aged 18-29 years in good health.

The CDR3 loop reads CASSPDRVLTKNIQYF. The CDR3 coding sequence is TGTGCCAGCAGCCCAGACAGGGTCTTGACCAAAAACATTCAGTACTTC. The chain uses TRBV7-9 and TRBJ2-4; 7 bases align to TRBD1. The junction had 9 bases not matched to a gene; V was cut back by 5 bases and J by 2 bases. The CDR3 loop spans 16 amino acids. CDR1 and CDR2 from the germline V gene are SEHNR and FQNEAQ (reference sequence).